These 12 T cell receptor beta chains were sequenced from one sample in a study of regulatory T cells in long-lasting Graves disease (dated by TCRdb to the early 2020s). Reading the label with the study, this specimen's time point is: persistent/refractory GD, antithyroid drugs over 5 years with positive TRAb. RNA was extracted from PBMCs in TRIzol for both TCR sequencing and RNA sequencing. Libraries came from multiplex PCR. The sequencing machine was an Illumina HiSeq 4000. iRepertoire HTBI primers and Arm-PCR amplification of CDR3 regions were used to construct TCR beta libraries. Clones were called with MiXCR by TCRdb after fastp trimmed the public reads at Q25, and only in-frame beta chains were retained. Merged by CDR3 protein, the rows form single entries marked with the most common genes and DNA. This sample is represented by 420,000 or so distinct CDR3 sequences; roughly a quarter of them were singletons. The top ten hold about a quarter of the sample.

Source: peripheral blood mononuclear cells (PBMCs), taken when the disease was refractory, from a patient treated with antithyroid drugs. These receptors came from a female donor with Graves disease.

The chain combines TRBV7-9 with TRBJ2-1; the D gene is possibly TRBD1 (6 bases). Germline loops: CDR1 SEHNR, CDR2 FQNEAQ (reference sequence). Trimming left V 3 bases short and J 6 bases short, with 15 bases between. There are 15 residues in the CDR3. The CDR3 DNA follows: TGTGCCAGCAGCTTCATCAGGGGCCGTATCAATGAGCAGTTCTTC. This sequence encodes CASSFIRGRINEQFF.

This chain connects TRBV19 to TRBJ2-7; the D gene is possibly TRBD1 (6 bases). Trimming removed 6 bases from V and 6 bases from J, with 27 bases in between. Germline V gene sequence: CDR1 LNHDA, CDR2 SQIVND (reference sequence). The CDR3 runs 17 residues. The CDR3 coding sequence is TGTGCCAGTAGCATTCCGGGACACCAACTTCCCCCAAGCGAGCAGTACTTC. It encodes CASSIPGHQLPPSEQYF. The whole variable domain, remainder taken from reference TRBV19 and TRBJ2-7, is DGGITQSPKYLFRKEGQNVTLSCEQNLNHDAMYWYRQDPGQGLRLIYYSQIVNDFQKGDIAEGYSVSREKKESFPLTVTSAQKNPTAFYLCASSIPGHQLPPSEQYFGPGTRLTVT.

This clonotype was picked up many times. In DNA, the CDR3 is TGTGCCAGCTTAACAGGGGGCAATCAGCCCCAGCATTTT. This translates into CASLTGGNQPQHF. This chain connects TRBV28 to TRBJ1-5; the match to TRBD1 covers 7 bases. V lost 8 bases, J lost 2 bases, and 3 bases stayed unmatched. Germline values: CDR1 MDHEN, CDR2 SYDVKM. This CDR3 is built from 13 residues.

This clonotype came up many times. This chain connects TRBV7-2 to TRBJ2-1; D remains ambiguous. There are 14 residues in the CDR3. Germline V gives CDR1 SGHTA, CDR2 FQGNSA. The germline V and J ends were trimmed by 5 bases and 3 bases, with 11 bases remaining between them. The CDR3 region has the DNA TGTGCCAGCAGCCGTAGTACGGGCTACAATGAGCAGTTCTTC. Translation gives CASSRSTGYNEQFF.

This chain links TRBV28 with TRBJ2-1; TRBD2 agrees at 9 bases. The CDR3 runs 14 residues. Germline V gives CDR1 MDHEN, CDR2 SYDVKM. The ends lost 5 bases at V and 8 bases at J; junction bases unmatched: 7. The CDR3 DNA reads TGTGCCAGCAGTGGGCTAGCGGGAACCGATGAGCAGTTCTTC. Protein product: CASSGLAGTDEQFF. The entire variable domain, with the rest obtained from reference TRBV28 and TRBJ2-1, is as follows: DVKVTQSSRYLVKRTGEKVFLECVQDMDHENMFWYRQDPGLGLRLIYFSYDVKMKEKGDIPEGYSVSREKKERFSLILESASTNQTSMYLCASSGLAGTDEQFFGPGTRLTVL.

This clonotype turned up a few times. The rearrangement joins TRBV30 to TRBJ2-2, with D possibly TRBD1 on 6 matching bases. Germline V lookup: CDR1 GTSNPN, CDR2 SVGIG (reference sequence). Deletions cut 0 bases from V and 4 bases from J, with 9 bases between. This CDR3 contains 14 residues. CDR3 protein: CAWSVLGGTGELFF. As DNA, the CDR3 is TGTGCCTGGAGTGTACTAGGGGGCACCGGGGAGCTGTTTTTT.

The chain is built from TRBV29-1 and TRBJ1-2; D perhaps matches TRBD1 (6 bases). Germline V gene lookup returns CDR1 SQVTM and CDR2 ANQGSEA. This CDR3 is built from 16 residues. Deletions cut 2 bases from V and 8 bases from J, with 24 bases between. CDR3 nucleotide sequence: TGCAGCGTTGAATGGACAGCGTGGATCAGATACCGGGGCTACACCTTC. Translation gives CSVEWTAWIRYRGYTF.

This clonotype has more than one count but fewer than ten. The CDR3 is CASRTGGWETQYF. For the CDR3, the DNA is TGTGCCAGCAGAACAGGGGGTTGGGAGACCCAGTACTTC. The gene calls are TRBV28 and TRBJ2-5; 8 bases line up with TRBD1. The CDR3 totals 13 residues. Germline CDR1 and CDR2: MDHEN and SYDVKM. The V segment lost 6 bases and the J segment 5 bases; nucleotides outside the gene matches: 5.

This clonotype was counted a few times. V usage is TRBV7-9 and J usage is TRBJ2-7; TRBD1 aligns across 8 bases. Germline assignment: CDR1 SEHNR and CDR2 FQNEAQ (reference sequence). The CDR3 spans 13 residues. V dropped 6 bases and J dropped 5; count of bases not matched to a gene: 6. The CDR3 nucleotides read TGTGCCAGCAGACGGACAGGGCCCGACGAGCAGTACTTC. Its protein product is CASRRTGPDEQYF.

J is TRBJ1-1 and V is TRBV29-1, with D perhaps matching TRBD1 (6 bases). V was cut by 7 bases and J by 6 bases, with 24 bases left in between. Germline V CDR1 and CDR2: SQVTM, ANQGSEA. The CDR3 runs to 15 residues. The DNA of the CDR3 is TGCAGCGACGACTCTAATCACGGGGGCCCCGCTGAAGCTTTCTTT. Its translation is CSDDSNHGGPAEAFF.

About this clonotype itself: This sequence may be a read error, since a much larger clone differs from it by one base. The chain recombines TRBV15 with TRBJ1-1; D is unclear. Germline V lookup: CDR1 LNHNV, CDR2 YYDKDF (reference sequence). The CDR3 covers 14 residues. The CDR3, as DNA: TGTGCCACCAGCAGGGTCCTGGCTAACACTGAAGCTTCCTTT. Its protein is CATSRVLANTEASF.

The V call is TRBV9, the J call TRBJ2-5; maybe TRBD2 (5 bases). The CDR3 is made up of 16 amino acids. Trimming pared 4 bases from V and 2 bases from J, leaving 18 bases between. Germline loops: CDR1 SGDLS, CDR2 YYNGEE. The chain's CDR3 is CASSPGSRINQETQYF. CDR3 coding DNA: TGTGCCAGCAGCCCGGGGTCGAGAATTAATCAAGAGACCCAGTACTTC.